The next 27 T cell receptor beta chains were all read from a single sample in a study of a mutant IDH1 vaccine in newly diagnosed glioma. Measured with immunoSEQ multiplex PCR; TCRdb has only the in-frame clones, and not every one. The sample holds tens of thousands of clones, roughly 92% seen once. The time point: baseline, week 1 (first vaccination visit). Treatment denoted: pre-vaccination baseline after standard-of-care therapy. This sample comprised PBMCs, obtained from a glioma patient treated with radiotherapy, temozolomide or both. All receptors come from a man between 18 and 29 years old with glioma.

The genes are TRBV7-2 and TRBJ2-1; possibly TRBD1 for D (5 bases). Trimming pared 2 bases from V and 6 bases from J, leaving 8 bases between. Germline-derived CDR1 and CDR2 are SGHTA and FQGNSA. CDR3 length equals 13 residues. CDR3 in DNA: TGTGCCAGCAGCTTACAGGGCACCAATGAGCAGTTCTTC. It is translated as CASSLQGTNEQFF.

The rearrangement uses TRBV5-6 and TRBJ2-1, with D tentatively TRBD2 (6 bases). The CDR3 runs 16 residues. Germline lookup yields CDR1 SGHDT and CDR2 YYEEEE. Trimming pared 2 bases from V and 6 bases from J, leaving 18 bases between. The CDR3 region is CASSLLAGMDGNEQFF. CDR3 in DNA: TGTGCCAGCAGCTTACTAGCCGGTATGGATGGCAATGAGCAGTTCTTC.

This CDR3 is CASSYPGDSYGYTF. The CDR3 coding sequence is TGTGCCAGCAGTTACCCCGGGGACAGCTATGGCTACACCTTC. V usage is TRBV6-6 and J usage is TRBJ1-2; 7 bases line up with TRBD1. V lost 2 bases to trimming and J lost 4 bases; unmatched junction nucleotides: 4. Germline-derived CDR1 and CDR2 are MNHNY and SVGAGI (reference sequence). The CDR3 runs to 14 residues.

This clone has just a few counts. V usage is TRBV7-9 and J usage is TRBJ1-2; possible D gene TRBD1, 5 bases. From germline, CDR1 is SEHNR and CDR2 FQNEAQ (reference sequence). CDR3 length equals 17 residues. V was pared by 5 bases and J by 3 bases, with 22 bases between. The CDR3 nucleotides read TGTGCCAGCAGCGCCGCGTGGGCCGTCAGGGCACACTATGGCTACACCTTC. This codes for CASSAAWAVRAHYGYTF.

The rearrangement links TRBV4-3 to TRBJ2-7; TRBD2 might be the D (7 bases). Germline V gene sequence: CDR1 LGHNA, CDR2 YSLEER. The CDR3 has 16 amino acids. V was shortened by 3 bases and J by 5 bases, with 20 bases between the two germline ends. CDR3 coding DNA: TGCGCCAGCAGCCAGCAAGGGGGGGAGGGTATGCACGAGCAGTACTTC. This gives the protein CASSQQGGEGMHEQYF.

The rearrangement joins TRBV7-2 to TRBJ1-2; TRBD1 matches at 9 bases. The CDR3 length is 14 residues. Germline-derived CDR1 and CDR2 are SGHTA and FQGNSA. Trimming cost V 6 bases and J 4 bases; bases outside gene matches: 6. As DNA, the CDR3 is TGTGCCAGCAGTCATCCGGGACAGGGCTATGGCTACACCTTC. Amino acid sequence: CASSHPGQGYGYTF.

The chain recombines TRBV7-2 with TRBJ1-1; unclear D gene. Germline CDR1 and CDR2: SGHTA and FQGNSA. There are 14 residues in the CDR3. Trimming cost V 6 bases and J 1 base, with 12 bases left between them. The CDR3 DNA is TGTGCCAGCAGGTTCCCGACGGCGAACACTGAAGCTTTCTTT. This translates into CASRFPTANTEAFF.

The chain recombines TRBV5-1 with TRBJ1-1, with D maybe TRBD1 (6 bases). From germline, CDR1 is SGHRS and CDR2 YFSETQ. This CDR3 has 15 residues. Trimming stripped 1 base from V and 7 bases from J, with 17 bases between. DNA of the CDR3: TGCGCCAGCAGCTTGCAGATACAGGGAGGGAGTGAAGCTTTCTTT. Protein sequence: CASSLQIQGGSEAFF.

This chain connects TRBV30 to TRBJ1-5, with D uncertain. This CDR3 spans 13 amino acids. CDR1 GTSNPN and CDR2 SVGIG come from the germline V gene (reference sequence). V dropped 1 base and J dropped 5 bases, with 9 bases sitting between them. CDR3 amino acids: CAWSDGPDQPQHF. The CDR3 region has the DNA TGTGCCTGGAGTGATGGACCCGATCAGCCCCAGCATTTT. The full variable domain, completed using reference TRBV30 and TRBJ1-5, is SQTIHQWPATLVQPVGSPLSLECTVEGTSNPNLYWYRQAAGRGLQLLFYSVGIGQISSEVPQNLSASRPQDRQFILSSKKLLLSDSGFYLCAWSDGPDQPQHFGDGTRLSIL.

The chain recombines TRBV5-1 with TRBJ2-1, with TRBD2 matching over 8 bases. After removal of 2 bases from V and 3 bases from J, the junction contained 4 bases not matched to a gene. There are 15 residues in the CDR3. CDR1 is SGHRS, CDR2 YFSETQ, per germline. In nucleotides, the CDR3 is TGCGCCAGCAGCTTACTAGCGGAGGACTACAATGAGCAGTTCTTC. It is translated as CASSLLAEDYNEQFF.

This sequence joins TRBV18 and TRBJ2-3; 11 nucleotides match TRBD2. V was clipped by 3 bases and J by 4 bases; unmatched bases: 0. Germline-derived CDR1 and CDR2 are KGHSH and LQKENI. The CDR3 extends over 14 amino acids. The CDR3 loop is CASSPGLAADTQYF. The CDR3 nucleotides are TGTGCCAGCTCACCGGGACTAGCGGCAGATACGCAGTATTTT.

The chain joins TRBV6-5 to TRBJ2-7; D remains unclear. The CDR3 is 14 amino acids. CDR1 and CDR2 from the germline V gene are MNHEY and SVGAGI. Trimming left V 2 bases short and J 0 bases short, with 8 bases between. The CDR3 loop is CASSYTLSSYEQYF. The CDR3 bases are TGTGCCAGCAGTTACACACTGAGCTCCTACGAGCAGTACTTC.

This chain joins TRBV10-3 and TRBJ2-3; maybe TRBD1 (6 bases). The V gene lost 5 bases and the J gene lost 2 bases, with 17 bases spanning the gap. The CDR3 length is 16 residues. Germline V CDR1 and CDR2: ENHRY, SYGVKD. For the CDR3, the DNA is TGTGCCATCAGTCGAAATGGACAGCGAGCCACAGATACGCAGTATTTT. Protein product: CAISRNGQRATDTQYF.

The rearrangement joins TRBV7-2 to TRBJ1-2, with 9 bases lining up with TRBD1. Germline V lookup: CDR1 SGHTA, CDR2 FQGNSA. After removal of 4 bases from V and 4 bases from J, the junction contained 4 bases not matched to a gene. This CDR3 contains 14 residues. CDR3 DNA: TGTGCCAGCAGCTCGGACAGGGGTCCCTATGGCTACACCTTC. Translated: CASSSDRGPYGYTF.

The DNA for the CDR3 is TGCAGCGTTGAAATTGGGGGGCGCAGCACTGAAGCTTTCTTT. Translated, it gives CSVEIGGRSTEAFF. The chain carries TRBV29-1 and TRBJ1-1, with D maybe TRBD1 (6 bases). The V and J ends lost 2 bases and 4 bases respectively, with 14 bases between them. Germline CDR1 SQVTM, CDR2 ANQGSEA. This CDR3 is built from 14 residues.

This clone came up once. CDR3 residues: CASSSTRDRVHEQYF. In DNA form, the CDR3 reads TGTGCCAGCAGTTCGACCCGGGACAGGGTCCACGAGCAGTACTTC. The chain couples TRBV25-1 to TRBJ2-7, with 9 bases aligning to TRBD1. CDR3 length: 15 residues. From germline, CDR1 is MGHDK and CDR2 SYGVNS. V dropped 5 bases and J dropped 5; count of bases not matched to a gene: 10.

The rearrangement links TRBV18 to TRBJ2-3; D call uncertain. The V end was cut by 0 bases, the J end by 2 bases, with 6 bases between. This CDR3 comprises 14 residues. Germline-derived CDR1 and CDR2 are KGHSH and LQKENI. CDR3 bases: TGTGCCAGCTCACCACCGTCCTACACAGATACGCAGTATTTT. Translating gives CASSPPSYTDTQYF.

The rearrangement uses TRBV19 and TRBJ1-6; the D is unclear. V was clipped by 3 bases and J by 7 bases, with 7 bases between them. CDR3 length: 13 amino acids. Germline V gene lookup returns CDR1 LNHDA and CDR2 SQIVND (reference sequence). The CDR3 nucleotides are TGTGCCAGTAGTATTACGGGGAATTCACCCCTCCACTTT. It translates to CASSITGNSPLHF. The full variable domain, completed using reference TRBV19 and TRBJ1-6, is DGGITQSPKYLFRKEGQNVTLSCEQNLNHDAMYWYRQDPGQGLRLIYYSQIVNDFQKGDIAEGYSVSREKKESFPLTVTSAQKNPTAFYLCASSITGNSPLHFGNGTRLTVT.

The CDR3 DNA follows: TGCGCCAGCAGCTCCGCAGGGGGCTCCTACGAGCAGTACTTC. Encoded protein: CASSSAGGSYEQYF. The V call is TRBV5-1, the J call TRBJ2-7; 7 nucleotides line up with TRBD1. The CDR3 sequence is 14 residues long. Germline V gene data show CDR1 as SGHRS and CDR2 as YFSETQ. V lost 3 bases to trimming and J lost 0 bases; unmatched junction nucleotides: 3. The full variable domain, completed using reference TRBV5-1 and TRBJ2-7, is KAGVTQTPRYLIKTRGQQVTLSCSPISGHRSVSWYQQTPGQGLQFLFEYFSETQRNKGNFPGRFSGRQFSNSRSEMNVSTLELGDSALYLCASSSAGGSYEQYFGPGTRLTVT.

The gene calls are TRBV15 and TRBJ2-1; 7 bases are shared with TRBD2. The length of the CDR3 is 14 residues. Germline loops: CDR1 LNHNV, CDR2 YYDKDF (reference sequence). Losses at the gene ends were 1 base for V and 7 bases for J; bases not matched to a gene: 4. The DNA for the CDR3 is TGTGCCACCAGCAGAGGGCTAGCGGCTAATGAGCAGTTCTTC. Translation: CATSRGLAANEQFF.

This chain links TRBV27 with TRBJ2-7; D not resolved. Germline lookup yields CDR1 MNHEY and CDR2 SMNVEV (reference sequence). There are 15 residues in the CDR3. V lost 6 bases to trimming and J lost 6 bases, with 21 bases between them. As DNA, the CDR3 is TGTGCCAGCAGCTCCTCTAAAGGGTCTTATGGCGAGCAGTACTTC. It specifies CASSSSKGSYGEQYF.

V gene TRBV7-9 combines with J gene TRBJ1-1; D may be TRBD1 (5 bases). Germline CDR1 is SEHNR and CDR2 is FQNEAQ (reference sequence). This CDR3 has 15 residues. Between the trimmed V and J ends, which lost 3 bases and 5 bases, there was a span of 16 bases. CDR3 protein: CASSFEGTRGTEAFF. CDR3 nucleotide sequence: TGTGCCAGCAGCTTCGAGGGCACCCGGGGGACTGAAGCTTTCTTT.

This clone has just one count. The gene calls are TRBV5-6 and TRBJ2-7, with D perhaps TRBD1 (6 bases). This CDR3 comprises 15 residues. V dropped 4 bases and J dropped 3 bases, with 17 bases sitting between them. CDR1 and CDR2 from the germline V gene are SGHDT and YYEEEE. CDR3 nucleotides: TGTGCCAGCAGCCCTTCTGGGGGCGGACTCTACGAGCAGTACTTC. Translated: CASSPSGGGLYEQYF.

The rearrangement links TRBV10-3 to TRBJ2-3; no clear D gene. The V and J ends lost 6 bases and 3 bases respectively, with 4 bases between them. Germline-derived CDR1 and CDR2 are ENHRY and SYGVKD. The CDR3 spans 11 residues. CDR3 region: CAISGTDTQYF. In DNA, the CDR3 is TGTGCCATCAGCGGGACAGATACGCAGTATTTT.

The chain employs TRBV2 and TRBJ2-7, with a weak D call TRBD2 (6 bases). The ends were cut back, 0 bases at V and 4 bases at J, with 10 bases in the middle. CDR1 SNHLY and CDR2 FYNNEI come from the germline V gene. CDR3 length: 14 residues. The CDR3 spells CASSEAPGAYEQYF. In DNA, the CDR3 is TGTGCCAGCAGTGAAGCCCCGGGAGCATACGAGCAGTACTTC.

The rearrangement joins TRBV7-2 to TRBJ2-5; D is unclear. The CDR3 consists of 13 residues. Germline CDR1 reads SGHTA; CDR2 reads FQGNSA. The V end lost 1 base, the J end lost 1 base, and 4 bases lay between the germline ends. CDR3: CASSLGPQETQYF. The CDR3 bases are TGTGCCAGCAGCTTAGGCCCCCAAGAGACCCAGTACTTC.

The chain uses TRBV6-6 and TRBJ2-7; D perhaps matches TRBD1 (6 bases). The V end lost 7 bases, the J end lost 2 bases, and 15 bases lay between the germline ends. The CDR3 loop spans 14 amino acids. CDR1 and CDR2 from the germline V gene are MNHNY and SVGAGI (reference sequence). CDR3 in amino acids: CASTQGHATYEQYF. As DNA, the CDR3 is TGTGCCAGCACCCAGGGACACGCCACCTACGAGCAGTACTTC.